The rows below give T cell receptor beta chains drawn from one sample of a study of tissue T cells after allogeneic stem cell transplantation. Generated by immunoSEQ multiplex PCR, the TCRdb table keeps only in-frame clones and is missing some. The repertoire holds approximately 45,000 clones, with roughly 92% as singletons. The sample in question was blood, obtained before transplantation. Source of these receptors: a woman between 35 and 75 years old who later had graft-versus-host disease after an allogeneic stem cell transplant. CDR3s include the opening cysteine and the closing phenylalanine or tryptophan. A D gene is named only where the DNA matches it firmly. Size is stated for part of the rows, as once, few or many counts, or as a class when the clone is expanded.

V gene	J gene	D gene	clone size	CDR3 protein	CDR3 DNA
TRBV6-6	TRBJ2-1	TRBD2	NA	CASRPAGGLSYNEQFF	TGTGCCAGCAGGCCAGCGGGAGGACTATCCTACAATGAGCAGTTCTTC
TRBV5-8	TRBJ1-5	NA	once	CASSLLDAEQPQHF	TGTGCCAGCAGCTTGTTGGACGCGGAGCAGCCCCAGCATTTT
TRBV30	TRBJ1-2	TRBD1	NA	CASRDRGVGYTF	TGTGCCTCAAGGGACAGGGGGGTTGGCTACACCTTC
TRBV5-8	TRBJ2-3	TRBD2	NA	CASSLAIREGGDTQYF	TGTGCCAGCAGCTTGGCCATTAGGGAGGGCGGAGATACGCAGTATTTT
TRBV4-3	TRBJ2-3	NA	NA	CASSPYADRTDTQYF	TGCGCCAGCAGCCCCTACGCGGATCGCACAGATACGCAGTATTTT
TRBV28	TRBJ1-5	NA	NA	CASRQNRNQPQHF	TGTGCCAGCAGGCAGAACAGGAATCAGCCCCAGCATTTT
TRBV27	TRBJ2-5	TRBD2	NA	CASSLLTSLETQYF	TGTGCCAGCAGTTTATTGACTAGCTTGGAGACCCAGTACTTC
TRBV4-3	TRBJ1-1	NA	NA	CASSQGGGAGTTEAFF	TGCGCCAGCAGCCAAGGCGGGGGGGCAGGGACCACTGAAGCTTTCTTT
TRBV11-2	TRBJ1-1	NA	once	CASSLVRGNTEAFF	TGTGCCAGCAGCTTAGTCAGGGGGAACACTGAAGCTTTCTTT
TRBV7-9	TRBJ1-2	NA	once	CATSPSDYGYTF	TGTGCCACCTCCCCCTCGGACTATGGCTACACCTTC
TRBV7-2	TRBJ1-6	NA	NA	CASRKTDYNSPLHF	TGTGCCAGCAGAAAAACCGACTATAATTCACCCCTCCACTTT
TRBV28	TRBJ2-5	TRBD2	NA	CASSRLAAKETQYF	TGTGCCAGCAGTCGACTAGCGGCTAAAGAGACCCAGTACTTC
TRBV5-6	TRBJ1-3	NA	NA	CASSLQGTGNTIYF	TGTGCCAGCAGCTTGCAGGGAACTGGAAACACCATATATTTT
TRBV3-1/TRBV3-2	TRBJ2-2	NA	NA	CASSNWGRYTGELFF	TGTGCCAGCAGTAATTGGGGCCGATACACCGGGGAGCTGTTTTTT
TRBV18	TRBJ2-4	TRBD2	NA	CASSPLGGRNIQYF	TGTGCCAGCTCACCACTAGGCGGGAGGAACATTCAGTACTTC
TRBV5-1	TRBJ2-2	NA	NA	CASGLGNTGELFF	TGCGCCAGCGGGCTTGGGAACACCGGGGAGCTGTTTTTT
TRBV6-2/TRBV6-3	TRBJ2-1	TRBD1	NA	CASSTQGFSYNEQFF	TGTGCCAGCAGTACACAGGGGTTCTCCTACAATGAGCAGTTCTTC
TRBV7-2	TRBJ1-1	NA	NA	CASSPQGWNTEAFF	TGTGCCAGCAGCCCCCAGGGGTGGAACACTGAAGCTTTCTTT
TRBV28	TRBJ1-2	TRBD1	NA	CASSLLQGYGYTF	TGTGCCAGCAGTTTACTACAGGGGTATGGCTACACCTTC
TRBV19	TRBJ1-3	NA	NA	CASRTADRGNTIFF	TGTGCCAGTCGCACAGCGGACCGAGGAAACACCATATTTTTT
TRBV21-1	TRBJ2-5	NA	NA	CASSKDGYIYPQETQYF	TGTGCCAGCAGCAAAGATGGCTACATTTACCCCCAAGAGACCCAGTACTTC
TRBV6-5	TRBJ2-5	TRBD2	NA	CARLGRGQETQYF	TGTGCCAGGCTCGGGAGGGGGCAAGAGACCCAGTACTTC
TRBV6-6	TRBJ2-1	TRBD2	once	CASTPITSGISEQFF	TGTGCCAGCACCCCAATTACTAGCGGGATTAGTGAGCAGTTCTTC
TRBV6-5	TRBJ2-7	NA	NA	CASSPAGSSYEQYF	TGTGCCAGCAGTCCGGCTGGGTCTTCCTACGAGCAGTACTTC
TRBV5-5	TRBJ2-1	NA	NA	CASSWGDVRNEQFF	TGTGCCAGCAGCTGGGGGGACGTTCGCAATGAGCAGTTCTTC
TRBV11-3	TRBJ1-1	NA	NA	CASSLSRNTEAFF	TGTGCCAGCAGTTTATCTAGGAACACTGAAGCTTTCTTT